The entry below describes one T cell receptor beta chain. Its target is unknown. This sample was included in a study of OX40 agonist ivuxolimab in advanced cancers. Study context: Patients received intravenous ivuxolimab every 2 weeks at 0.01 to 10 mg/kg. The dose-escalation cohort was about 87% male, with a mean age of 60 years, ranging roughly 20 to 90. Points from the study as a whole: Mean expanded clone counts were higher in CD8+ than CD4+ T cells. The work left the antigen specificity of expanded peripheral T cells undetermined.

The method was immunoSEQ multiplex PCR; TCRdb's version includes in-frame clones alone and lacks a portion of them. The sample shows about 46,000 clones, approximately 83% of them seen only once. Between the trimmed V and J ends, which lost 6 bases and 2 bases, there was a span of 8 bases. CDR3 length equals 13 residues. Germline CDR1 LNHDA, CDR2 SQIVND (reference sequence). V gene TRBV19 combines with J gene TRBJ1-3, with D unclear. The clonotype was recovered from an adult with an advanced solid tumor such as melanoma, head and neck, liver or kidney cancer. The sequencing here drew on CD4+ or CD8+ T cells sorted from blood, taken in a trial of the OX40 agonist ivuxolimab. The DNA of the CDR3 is TGTGCCAGTAGAGGGTCTACTGGAAACACCATATATTTT. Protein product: CASRGSTGNTIYF.